These 17 T cell receptor beta chains were all obtained from the same sample, sequenced in a study of blood T cell repertoires in COVID-19. The assay was immunoSEQ multiplex PCR, and TCRdb's table has in-frame clones only and misses some. The sample carries more than 85,000 clones, more than 75% recorded once. Source material: peripheral blood. The source is a man aged 50-60 years with active or convalescent COVID-19.

V usage is TRBV11-2 and J usage is TRBJ1-2; D gene unclear. This CDR3 comprises 14 residues. The germline V and J ends were trimmed by 0 bases and 3 bases, with 8 bases remaining between them. Germline V gene sequence: CDR1 SGHAT, CDR2 FQNNGV. As DNA, the CDR3 is TGTGCCAGCAGCTTAGACTATACAGACTATGGCTACACCTTC. As protein: CASSLDYTDYGYTF.

This rearrangement joins TRBV19 to TRBJ2-2; tentatively, D is TRBD1 (6 bases). V lost 1 base, J lost 0 bases, and 6 bases lay in between. This CDR3 region has 15 residues. Germline CDR1 LNHDA, CDR2 SQIVND (reference sequence). The CDR3 region has the DNA TGTGCCAGTAGTATAGGGACAGCGAACACCGGGGAGCTGTTTTTT. This codes for CASSIGTANTGELFF.

The rearrangement links TRBV7-2 to TRBJ2-2; D is undetermined. V was cut by 4 bases and J by 6 bases, with 9 bases left in between. This CDR3 has 13 residues. CDR1 SGHTA and CDR2 FQGNSA come from the germline V gene. This CDR3 is CASSSGHAGELFF. Here the CDR3 DNA reads TGTGCCAGCAGCTCAGGTCACGCCGGGGAGCTGTTTTTT. Filled out from reference TRBV7-2 and TRBJ2-2, the complete variable domain reads GAGVSQSPSNKVTEKGKDVELRCDPISGHTALYWYRQSLGQGLEFLIYFQGNSAPDKSGLPSDRFSAERTGGSVSTLTIQRTQQEDSAVYLCASSSGHAGELFFGEGSRLTVL.

This clone was picked up one time. This rearrangement joins TRBV6-1 to TRBJ1-5, with a possible D match to TRBD1 (6 bases). Germline V CDR1 and CDR2: MNHNS, SASEGT. V gave up 2 bases and J gave up 0 bases, with 8 bases separating them. The CDR3 is 15 residues long. The CDR3 DNA reads TGTGCCAGCAGTGAACAGGGGCCTAGCAATCAGCCCCAGCATTTT. Its translation is CASSEQGPSNQPQHF.

This chain uses TRBV7-2 with TRBJ2-7; TRBD2 matches at 7 bases. Germline CDR1 and CDR2: SGHTA and FQGNSA. The CDR3 contains 14 residues. The V segment lost 5 bases and the J segment 6 bases; nucleotides outside the gene matches: 10. DNA of the CDR3: TGTGCCAGCAGCCCTCAGCGGGGACGGGGCGAGCAGTACTTC. This codes for CASSPQRGRGEQYF. The variable domain in full, completed from reference TRBV7-2 and TRBJ2-7, reads GAGVSQSPSNKVTEKGKDVELRCDPISGHTALYWYRQSLGQGLEFLIYFQGNSAPDKSGLPSDRFSAERTGGSVSTLTIQRTQQEDSAVYLCASSPQRGRGEQYFGPGTRLTVT.

The count of this clone is one. The gene calls are TRBV7-8 and TRBJ2-5, with TRBD2 identical over 9 bases. J lost 2 bases, V lost 5 bases, and 9 bases had no gene match. The CDR3 covers 16 residues. Germline CDR1 reads SGHVS; CDR2 reads FQNEAQ. CDR3 residues: CASSPQTSGVQETQYF. CDR3 coding DNA: TGTGCCAGCAGCCCCCAGACTAGCGGAGTTCAAGAGACCCAGTACTTC.

This sequence joins TRBV18 and TRBJ1-3; 7 bases are shared with TRBD1. The CDR3 runs 16 residues. Germline V CDR1 and CDR2: KGHSH, LQKENI. The V segment lost 0 bases and the J segment 0 bases; nucleotides outside the gene matches: 2. CDR3 region: CASSPPGGDSGNTIYF. The CDR3 bases are TGTGCCAGCTCACCACCAGGGGGCGACTCTGGAAACACCATATATTTT.

The V and J genes are TRBV12-3 or TRBV12-4 and TRBJ1-1, with D perhaps TRBD1 (5 bases). There are 13 residues in the CDR3. V dropped 3 bases and J dropped 1 base, with 6 bases sitting between them. The CDR3 bases are TGTGCCAGCAGTTTTCAGGGGAACACTGAAGCTTTCTTT. Translated, it gives CASSFQGNTEAFF.

The V call is TRBV27, the J call TRBJ1-2; 10 nucleotides line up with TRBD1. The V gene end was trimmed by 6 bases and the J gene end by 6 bases; junction bases not matched to a gene: 7. This CDR3 is 14 amino acids long. The V gene's germline CDR1 is MNHEY and CDR2 SMNVEV (reference sequence). CDR3 nucleotides: TGTGCCAGCAGCCCGACAGGGGGCGCCCATGGCTACACCTTC. It is translated as CASSPTGGAHGYTF.

V is TRBV4-1 and J is TRBJ2-7; D may be TRBD1 (6 bases). Germline CDR1 reads MGHRA; CDR2 reads YSYEKL. Trimming shortened V by 3 bases and J by 3 bases, and 9 bases separated the two germline ends. The CDR3 has 13 residues. The CDR3 loop reads CASSQRQDYEQYF. The CDR3 DNA sequence: TGCGCCAGCAGCCAGAGACAGGACTACGAGCAGTACTTC.

The V and J genes are TRBV19 and TRBJ1-1; TRBD1 might be the D (5 bases). CDR1 and CDR2 from the germline V gene are LNHDA and SQIVND (reference sequence). This CDR3 is built from 13 residues. Trimming took off 6 bases at V and 1 base at J, with 9 bases between the two ends. The CDR3 region is CASRGRENTEAFF. In DNA, the CDR3 is TGTGCCAGTAGGGGCAGGGAGAACACTGAAGCTTTCTTT.

The chain combines TRBV16 with TRBJ2-7; TRBD1 matches 7 bases. CDR1 KGHSY and CDR2 FQNENV come from the germline V gene. The CDR3 runs 14 residues. Trimming at V came to 6 bases and at J to 3 bases, leaving 8 bases not matched to a gene. Written as DNA, the CDR3 is TGTGCCAGCAGACCTACAGGGGCCTACTACGAGCAGTACGTC. This encodes CASRPTGAYYEQYV.

J is TRBJ2-5 and V is TRBV5-4; TRBD2 is a possible D gene (6 bases). CDR1 is SGHNT and CDR2 is YYREEE in the germline V gene (reference sequence). V lost 0 bases and J 4 bases, leaving 10 bases between the germline ends. The CDR3 sequence is 14 residues long. The CDR3 DNA follows: TGTGCCAGCAGCTTGGAGCTGCGGGGAGAGACCCAGTACTTC. Translating it yields CASSLELRGETQYF.

This clone was observed a handful of times. This chain uses TRBV7-2 with TRBJ2-1; 10 nucleotides agree with TRBD2. The CDR3 has 15 amino acids. Per germline, CDR1 SGHTA and CDR2 FQGNSA. J lost 6 bases, V lost 4 bases, and 6 bases had no gene match. The CDR3 reads CASSWLAGAGNEQFF. Written as DNA, the CDR3 is TGTGCCAGCAGCTGGCTAGCGGGGGCTGGCAATGAGCAGTTCTTC.

This clone was counted only a few times. The V call is TRBV5-4, the J call TRBJ1-2; D ambiguous. In germline, CDR1 is SGHNT, CDR2 YYREEE (reference sequence). V was pared by 0 bases and J by 2 bases, with 8 bases between. This CDR3 region has 14 residues. This chain's CDR3 is CASSLAAGNYGYTF. The CDR3 DNA sequence: TGTGCCAGCAGCTTGGCCGCAGGAAACTATGGCTACACCTTC.

This chain links TRBV24-1 with TRBJ2-5, with 11 bases matching TRBD2. This CDR3 spans 16 amino acids. V shed 2 bases and J 2 bases; nucleotides not matched to a gene: 3. From germline, CDR1 is KGHDR and CDR2 SFDVKD. The CDR3 DNA reads as TGTGCCACCAGTGATTGGGCTAGCGGGGGGCAAGAGACCCAGTACTTC. This encodes CATSDWASGGQETQYF.

This clone was counted between two and nine times. This rearrangement joins TRBV9 to TRBJ2-1; TRBD2 aligns across 8 bases. V lost 0 bases to trimming and J lost 6 bases; unmatched junction nucleotides: 11. The CDR3 is made up of 17 amino acids. Germline CDR1 SGDLS, CDR2 YYNGEE. The CDR3 is CASSVVGAAGGLNEQFF. In nucleotides, the CDR3 is TGTGCCAGCAGCGTAGTTGGAGCGGCGGGAGGTCTCAATGAGCAGTTCTTC.